Listed here are 14 T cell receptor beta chains from one sample, sequenced in a study of cytomegalovirus exposure and HLA in healthy donors. PCR involved 60 Vbeta and 13 Jbeta primers. Using immunoSEQ multiplex PCR, the repertoire was profiled, and TCRdb retains in-frame clones only, with some absent. Of some 190,000 clones listed, about 81% are singletons. The sequenced sample was PBMCs. These receptors came from a man under 40 in good health and CMV-seropositive.

Only a few counts were recorded for this clone. The V gene is TRBV5-4, the J gene TRBJ1-4; D not certain. CDR3 length: 14 amino acids. Trimming stripped 0 bases from V and 3 bases from J, with 6 bases between. In germline, CDR1 is SGHNT, CDR2 YYREEE (reference sequence). The CDR3 nucleotides are TGTGCCAGCAGCTTGGGCGGCCCTAATGAAAAACTGTTTTTT. It encodes CASSLGGPNEKLFF. Using reference TRBV5-4 and TRBJ1-4 for the parts outside the CDR3, the full variable domain is ETGVTQSPTHLIKTRGQQVTLRCSSQSGHNTVSWYQQALGQGPQFIFQYYREEENGRGNFPPRFSGLQFPNYSSELNVNALELDDSALYLCASSLGGPNEKLFFGSGTQLSVL.

The rearrangement links TRBV19 to TRBJ2-7; D might be TRBD1 (6 bases). CDR1 is LNHDA, CDR2 SQIVND, per germline (reference sequence). The length of the CDR3 is 13 residues. V dropped 4 bases and J dropped 3 bases, with 10 bases sitting between them. Here the CDR3 reads CASSTGQLYEQYF. CDR3 in DNA: TGTGCCAGTAGTACAGGACAGCTCTACGAGCAGTACTTC.

CDR3 sequence reads: CASSLARGRTAAGELFF. The CDR3 nucleotides read TGTGCCAGCAGCTTAGCACGAGGGAGGACGGCGGCCGGGGAGCTGTTTTTT. This chain joins TRBV7-2 and TRBJ2-2; TRBD2 is a possible D gene (6 bases). Looked up from germline, CDR1 is SGHTA and CDR2 is FQGNSA. Trimming removed 0 bases from V and 6 bases from J, with 17 bases in between. This CDR3 is 17 amino acids long.

This clone was detected only once. The rearrangement joins TRBV7-6 to TRBJ1-2; 8 bases map to TRBD1. V shed 8 bases, J shed 5 bases, and the junction held 7 bases outside the gene matches. Germline V CDR1 and CDR2: SGHVS, FNYEAQ. The CDR3 covers 13 residues. The DNA for the CDR3 is TGTGCCAGCGGCGGACAGGGTTCGTATGGCTACACCTTC. Translated: CASGGQGSYGYTF.

This chain joins TRBV7-9 and TRBJ2-7; TRBD1 agrees at 9 bases. The junction had 4 bases not matched to a gene; V was cut back by 0 bases and J by 7 bases. CDR3 length: 14 amino acids. Germline loops: CDR1 SEHNR, CDR2 FQNEAQ (reference sequence). This CDR3 is CASSLAGTGSEQYF. In DNA, the CDR3 is TGTGCCAGCAGCTTAGCCGGGACAGGGTCGGAGCAGTACTTC.

V and J are TRBV19 and TRBJ1-4; D may be TRBD1 (6 bases). The germline V and J ends were trimmed by 6 bases and 4 bases, with 15 bases remaining between them. The germline V gene encodes CDR1 LNHDA and CDR2 SQIVND (reference sequence). The CDR3 sequence is 15 residues long. CDR3 coding DNA: TGTGCCAGTAGACTAACGGGACAACTTAATGAAAAACTGTTTTTT. This sequence encodes CASRLTGQLNEKLFF. Full variable domain (rest looked up from reference TRBV19 and TRBJ1-4): DGGITQSPKYLFRKEGQNVTLSCEQNLNHDAMYWYRQDPGQGLRLIYYSQIVNDFQKGDIAEGYSVSREKKESFPLTVTSAQKNPTAFYLCASRLTGQLNEKLFFGSGTQLSVL.

This clone appeared a few times. This chain connects TRBV7-6 to TRBJ2-5, with D unclear. Germline loops: CDR1 SGHVS, CDR2 FNYEAQ. The CDR3 consists of 14 residues. Trimming shortened V by 5 bases and J by 1 base, and 11 bases separated the two germline ends. CDR3 nucleotides: TGTGCCAGCAGCCCACAATTAGCCCAAGAGACCCAGTACTTC. The encoded protein is CASSPQLAQETQYF.

The J gene is TRBJ1-1, the V gene TRBV27, with D perhaps TRBD1 (5 bases). Trimming took off 2 bases at V and 0 bases at J, with 13 bases between the two ends. Per germline, CDR1 MNHEY and CDR2 SMNVEV (reference sequence). The length of the CDR3 is 16 residues. CDR3 in DNA: TGTGCCAGCAGTTTAAGGGCAGGGATCATGAACACTGAAGCTTTCTTT. It is translated as CASSLRAGIMNTEAFF.

The chain employs TRBV6-6 and TRBJ2-7; D is undetermined. Trimming removed 4 bases at V and 2 bases at J, with 15 bases between. This CDR3 is built from 15 residues. The V gene's germline CDR1 is MNHNY and CDR2 SVGAGI (reference sequence). The CDR3: CASSSEAQNTYEQYF. The CDR3, as DNA: TGTGCCAGCAGTTCCGAAGCGCAAAACACCTACGAGCAGTACTTC.

The chain is built from TRBV27 and TRBJ1-1; D is uncertain. Trimming pared 5 bases from V and 0 bases from J, leaving 7 bases between. This CDR3 has 13 residues. From germline, CDR1 is MNHEY and CDR2 SMNVEV (reference sequence). In DNA form, the CDR3 reads TGTGCCAGCAGTGGAGAATTGAACACTGAAGCTTTCTTT. This gives the protein CASSGELNTEAFF.

The rearrangement joins TRBV6-5 to TRBJ2-7, with 13 bases matching TRBD2. From germline, CDR1 is MNHEY and CDR2 SVGAGI. After removal of 8 bases from V and 4 bases from J, the junction contained 5 bases not matched to a gene. The CDR3 is 14 residues long. In nucleotides, the CDR3 is TGTGCCAGCTCTTCGGGACTAGCGGGGTACGAGCAGTACTTC. This sequence encodes CASSSGLAGYEQYF.

This clone was found once. The chain carries TRBV5-1 and TRBJ2-7, with 8 bases that match TRBD1. CDR3 length: 16 residues. CDR1 and CDR2 (germline): SGHRS, YFSETQ. Losses at the gene ends were 0 bases for V and 12 bases for J; bases not matched to a gene: 17. The CDR3, as DNA: TGCGCCAGCAGCTTGGGTGTGGGGGCAGGGGGCGAACCTATGTACTTC. Translation gives CASSLGVGAGGEPMYF.

The chain combines TRBV7-2 with TRBJ2-1, with 8 bases identical to TRBD1. Germline lookup yields CDR1 SGHTA and CDR2 FQGNSA. V trimming: 5 bases; J trimming: 8 bases; junction bases outside the gene matches: 8. The CDR3 extends over 14 amino acids. The DNA for the CDR3 is TGTGCCAGCAGCCCAGGGGGCGGATTGGATGAGCAGTTCTTC. Encoded protein: CASSPGGGLDEQFF.

The chain joins TRBV7-3 to TRBJ1-1; 7 positions match TRBD1. V was clipped by 0 bases and J by 8 bases; unmatched bases: 6. The CDR3 consists of 14 residues. Germline CDR1 is SGHTA and CDR2 is FQGTGA. CDR3 in DNA: TGTGCCAGCAGCTTAACGAGGGCAGGGGGGGAAGCTTTCTTT. Translating it yields CASSLTRAGGEAFF.